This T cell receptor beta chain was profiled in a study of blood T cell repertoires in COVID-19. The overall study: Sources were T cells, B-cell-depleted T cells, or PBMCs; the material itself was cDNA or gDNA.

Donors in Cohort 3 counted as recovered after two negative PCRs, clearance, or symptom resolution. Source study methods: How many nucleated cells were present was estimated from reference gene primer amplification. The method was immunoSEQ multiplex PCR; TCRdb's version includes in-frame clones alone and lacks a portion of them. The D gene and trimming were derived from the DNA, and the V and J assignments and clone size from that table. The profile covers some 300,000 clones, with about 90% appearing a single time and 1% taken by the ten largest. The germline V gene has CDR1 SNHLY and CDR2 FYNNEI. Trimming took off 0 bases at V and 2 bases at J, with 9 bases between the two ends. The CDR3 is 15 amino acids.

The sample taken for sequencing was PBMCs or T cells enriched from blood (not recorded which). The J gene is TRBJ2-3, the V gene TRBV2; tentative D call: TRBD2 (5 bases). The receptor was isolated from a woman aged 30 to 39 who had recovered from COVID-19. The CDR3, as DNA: TGTGCCAGCAGTGAAGCGCGGGTTTTCACAGATACGCAGTATTTT. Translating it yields CASSEARVFTDTQYF.